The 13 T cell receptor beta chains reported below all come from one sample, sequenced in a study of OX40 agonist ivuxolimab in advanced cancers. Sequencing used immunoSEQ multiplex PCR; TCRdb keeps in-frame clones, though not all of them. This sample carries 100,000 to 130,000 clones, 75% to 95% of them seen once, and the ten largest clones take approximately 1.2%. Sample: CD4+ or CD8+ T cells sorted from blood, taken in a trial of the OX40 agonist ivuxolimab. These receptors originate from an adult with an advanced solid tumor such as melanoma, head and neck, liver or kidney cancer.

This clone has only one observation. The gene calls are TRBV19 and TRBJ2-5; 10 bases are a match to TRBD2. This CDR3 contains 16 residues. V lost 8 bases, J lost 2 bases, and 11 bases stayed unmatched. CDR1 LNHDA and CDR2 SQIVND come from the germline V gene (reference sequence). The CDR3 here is CASCFSSGSGQETQYF. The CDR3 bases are TGTGCCAGTTGCTTCTCTAGCGGGAGTGGGCAAGAGACCCAGTACTTC.

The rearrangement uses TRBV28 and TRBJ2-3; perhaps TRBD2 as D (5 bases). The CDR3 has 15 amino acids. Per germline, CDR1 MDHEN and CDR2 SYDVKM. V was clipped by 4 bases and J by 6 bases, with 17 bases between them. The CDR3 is CASSSLGRSSDTQYF. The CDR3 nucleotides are TGTGCCAGCAGTTCCCTTGGGAGATCCTCCGATACGCAGTATTTT.

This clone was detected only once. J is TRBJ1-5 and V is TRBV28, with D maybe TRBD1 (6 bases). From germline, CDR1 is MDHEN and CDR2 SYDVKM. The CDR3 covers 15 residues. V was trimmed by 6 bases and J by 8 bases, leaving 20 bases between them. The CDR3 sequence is CASSPTSGATEPQHF. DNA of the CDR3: TGTGCCAGCAGCCCGACCTCAGGGGCGACGGAGCCCCAGCATTTT.

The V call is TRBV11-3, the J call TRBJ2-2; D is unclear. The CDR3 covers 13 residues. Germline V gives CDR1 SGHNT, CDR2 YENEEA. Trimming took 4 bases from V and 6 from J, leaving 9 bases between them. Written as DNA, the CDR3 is TGTGCCAGCAGCTCCCATCCCTCCGGGGAGCTGTTTTTT. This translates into CASSSHPSGELFF.

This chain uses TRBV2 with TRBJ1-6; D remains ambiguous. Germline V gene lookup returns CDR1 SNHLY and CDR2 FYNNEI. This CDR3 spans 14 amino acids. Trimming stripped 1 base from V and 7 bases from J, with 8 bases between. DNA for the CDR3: TGTGCCAGCAGTGAAGGGCCGCCGAATTCACCCCTCCACTTT. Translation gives CASSEGPPNSPLHF.

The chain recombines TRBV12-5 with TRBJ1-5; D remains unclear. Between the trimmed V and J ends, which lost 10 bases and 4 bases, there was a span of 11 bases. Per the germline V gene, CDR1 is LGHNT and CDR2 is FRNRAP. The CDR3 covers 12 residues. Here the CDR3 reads CATRLGNQPQHF. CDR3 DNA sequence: TGTGCTACCCGCCTGGGAAATCAGCCCCAGCATTTT. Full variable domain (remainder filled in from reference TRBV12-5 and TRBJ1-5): DARVTQTPRHKVTEMGQEVTMRCQPILGHNTVFWYRQTMMQGLELLAYFRNRAPLDDSGMPKDRFSAEMPDATLATLKIQPSEPRDSAVYFCATRLGNQPQHFGDGTRLSIL.

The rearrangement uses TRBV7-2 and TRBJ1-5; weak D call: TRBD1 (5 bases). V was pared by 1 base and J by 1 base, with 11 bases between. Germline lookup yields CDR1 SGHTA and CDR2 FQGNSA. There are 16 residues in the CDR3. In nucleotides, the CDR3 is TGTGCCAGCAGCTTAGACAGGACCCTAAGCAATCAGCCCCAGCATTTT. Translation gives CASSLDRTLSNQPQHF.

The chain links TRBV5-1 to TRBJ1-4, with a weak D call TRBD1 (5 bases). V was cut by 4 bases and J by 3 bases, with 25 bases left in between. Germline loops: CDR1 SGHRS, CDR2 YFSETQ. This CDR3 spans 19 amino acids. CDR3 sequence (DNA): TGCGCCAGCAGCCGTGAGGGGCGCATGAATTACGCGGCTAATGAAAAACTGTTTTTT. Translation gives CASSREGRMNYAANEKLFF.

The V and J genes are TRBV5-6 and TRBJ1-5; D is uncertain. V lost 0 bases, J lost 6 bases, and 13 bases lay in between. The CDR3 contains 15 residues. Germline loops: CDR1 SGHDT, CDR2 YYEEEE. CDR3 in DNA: TGTGCCAGCAGCTTGGCGGACTGGCCCGCTCAGCCCCAGCATTTT. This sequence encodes CASSLADWPAQPQHF. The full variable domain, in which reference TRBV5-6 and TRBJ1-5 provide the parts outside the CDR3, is DAGVTQSPTHLIKTRGQQVTLRCSPKSGHDTVSWYQQALGQGPQFIFQYYEEEERQRGNFPDRFSGHQFPNYSSELNVNALLLGDSALYLCASSLADWPAQPQHFGDGTRLSIL.

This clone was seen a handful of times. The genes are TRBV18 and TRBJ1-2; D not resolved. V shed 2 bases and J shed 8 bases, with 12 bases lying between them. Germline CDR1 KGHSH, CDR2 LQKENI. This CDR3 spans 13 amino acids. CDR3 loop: CASSPDAERGYTF. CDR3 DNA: TGTGCCAGCTCACCAGATGCCGAACGGGGCTACACCTTC. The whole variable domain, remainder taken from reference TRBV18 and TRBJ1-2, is NAGVMQNPRHLVRRRGQEARLRCSPMKGHSHVYWYRQLPEEGLKFMVYLQKENIIDESGMPKERFSAEFPKEGPSILRIQQVVRGDSAAYFCASSPDAERGYTFGSGTRLTVV.

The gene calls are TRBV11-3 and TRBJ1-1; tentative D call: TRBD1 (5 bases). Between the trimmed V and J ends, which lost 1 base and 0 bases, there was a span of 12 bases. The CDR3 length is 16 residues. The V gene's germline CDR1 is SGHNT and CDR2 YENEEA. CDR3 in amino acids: CASSLVRGYMNTEAFF. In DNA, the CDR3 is TGTGCCAGCAGCTTAGTACGGGGCTACATGAACACTGAAGCTTTCTTT.

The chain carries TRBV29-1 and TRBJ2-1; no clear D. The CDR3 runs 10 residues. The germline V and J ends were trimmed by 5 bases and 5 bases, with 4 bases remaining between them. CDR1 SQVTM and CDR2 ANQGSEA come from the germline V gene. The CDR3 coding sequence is TGCAGCGTTAGCCACAATGAGCAGTTCTTC. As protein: CSVSHNEQFF.

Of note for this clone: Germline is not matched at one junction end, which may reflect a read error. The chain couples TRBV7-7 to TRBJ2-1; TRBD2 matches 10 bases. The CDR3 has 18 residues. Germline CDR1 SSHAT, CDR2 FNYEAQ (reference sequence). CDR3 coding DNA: TGTGCTAGCAGCTTAGAACCTAGCGGGAGTAGCTCCTACAATGAGCAGTTCTTC. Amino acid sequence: CASSLEPSGSSSYNEQFF. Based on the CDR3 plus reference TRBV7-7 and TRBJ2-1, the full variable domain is GAGVSQSPRYKVTKRGQDVTLRCDPISSHATLYWYQQALGQGPEFLTYFNYEAQPDKSGLPSDRFSAERPEGSISTLTIQRTEQRDSAMYRCASSLEPSGSSSYNEQFFGPGTRLTVL.